This paragraph reports one TCR beta chain. Its antigen specificity is not known. Base qualities are not provided; no much larger clone lies one nucleotide away. This record comes from a study of blood T cells in healthy people across ages (dated by TCRdb to about 2015). Concerning the study at large: Template switching captured roughly one uniquely barcoded TCR beta cDNA molecule per two T cells in model experiments. To track age-related changes in TCR beta repertoire diversity, the study relied on deep sequencing normalized with unique cDNA molecular identifiers. Four age groups were formed from the donors: young (average around 15 years), middle-aged (around 41), aged (around 68) and long-lived (more than 75). To avoid experimental bias, donors of different ages were randomly spread across the sequencing lanes. The study analyzed two additional independent replicas of 1 million unique cDNA reads from the same blood draw for two donors, one aged 18 to 30 and one aged 80 or older.

The paper as a whole reports these results and caveats: Because the CMV infection status of the donors was unknown, age-related changes in expanded clonotypes may potentially have been confounded. Compared with the aged group, the long-lived group had more naive CD4+ T cells, fewer expanded clones and increased TCR diversity, suggesting age selection. Estimates of total diversity from one million sequenced T cells were regarded as lower bounds and underestimates. Observed TCR beta diversity correlated strongly with the percentage of naive T cells measured by flow cytometry. As age increased, observed TCR beta diversity per million T cells dropped in a roughly linear way, and a significant reduction was already evident by age 40. Because profiling used bulk unsorted PBMCs, naive and antigen-experienced compartments could not be compared conclusively.

As encoded in the germline V gene, CDR1 is SGHAT while CDR2 is FQNNGV. The CDR3 measures 16 amino acids from cysteine to phenylalanine. The entry retains the CDR3 DNA only, 48 bases that are in frame from base 1. For this chain, trimming is 5 bases at the V end and 4 bases at the J end, and the number of junction bases without a gene match is 6. The roughly 39 donors, aged 6 to 90 years, were systemically healthy Caucasian individuals from Russia. About 10 milliliters of peripheral blood were collected from each donor into EDTA-treated Vacutainer tubes. Ficoll-Paque density-gradient centrifugation was used to isolate PBMCs, with at least 6.5 million obtained per sample. Trizol reagent was used to extract total RNA from the PBMCs, yielding at least 5.5 micrograms per sample. For every donor, an aliquot of PBMCs went through flow cytometry to measure the percentages of naive CD45RAhigh/CD27high T cells.

Library creation used 5' RACE. The run used an Illumina HiSeq 2500. A second PCR of roughly 7 to 11 cycles was performed with a sample-barcoded 5' primer and a J-beta primer mix. A template-switch 5' adaptor carrying 12 random nucleotides introduced a unique molecular identifier onto each TCR beta cDNA molecule. Each sample yielded at least 3 million CDR3-containing paired-end reads. First-strand cDNA synthesis was performed from all RNA using the Mint cDNA synthesis kit, with priming by a TRBC-specific oligonucleotide. After uracil-DNA glycosylase treatment, a first 18-cycle PCR used universal primers M1SS and BC2_uni_R on all cDNA. Under the source paper's analysis protocol: For normalization, 1 million high-quality reads, each with a distinct molecular identifier, were randomly selected from each sample. Reads sharing molecular identifiers were discarded rather than binned into consensus sequences. MiTCR, set to a Q25 quality threshold and the strictest error-elimination algorithm, was used for CDR3 identification, clonotype clustering and error correction. Lower-bound total TCR beta diversity was estimated with a nonparametric unseen species model using Euler transformation. The raw public data were reprocessed by TCRdb itself: fastp quality trimming at Q25, MiXCR clonotype calling, in-frame beta chains only. Rows merge per CDR3 protein into single entries with the most common DNA and genes. The V and J calls here are based on TCRdb, not the publication. The sample table contains hundreds of thousands of distinct CDR3 sequences; only one count was recorded for roughly 60% of them. 20% to 25% of the sample lies in the top ten.

This TCR was sampled from a man under 40 in good health. Material for sequencing was blood. The rearrangement combines TRBV11-2 with TRBJ2-6; 9 bases in between match TRBD1. The CDR3 sequence is CASSQTQGAGANVLTF. The DNA reads TGTGCCAGCAGCCAGACACAGGGGGCAGGGGCCAACGTCCTGACTTTC.